The 9 T cell receptor beta chains below come from one sample, sequenced in a study of T-cell memory formation after mild COVID-19. Via MiXCR, TCRdb re-called the 5' RACE reads, giving one row per CDR3 protein. Of 120,000 or so distinct CDR3 sequences listed, about 15% are singletons. The sequenced material came from PBMCs or a T cell subset sorted from them (not recorded which). All receptors come from an adult woman who had mild COVID-19 (a few samples of this study predate the infection). Cell type and time point are not known.

As regards this clonotype: This may be a read error: a much more frequent sequence differs by one nucleotide. This sequence joins TRBV5-1 and TRBJ2-1; D is possibly TRBD1 (6 bases). CDR3 length: 15 residues. Per germline, CDR1 SGHRS and CDR2 YFSETQ. Trimming took 3 bases from V and 4 from J, leaving 14 bases between them. CDR3 loop: CASSSGTRGYNEQFF. The CDR3 DNA reads TGCGCCAGCAGCTCCGGGACACGGGGTTACAATGAGCAGTTCTTC.

A few counts support this clonotype. The chain links TRBV2 to TRBJ1-5; D remains ambiguous. CDR1 and CDR2 (germline): SNHLY, FYNNEI. CDR3 length equals 16 residues. V dropped 0 bases and J dropped 6 bases, with 15 bases sitting between them. This CDR3 reads CASSEAPTGIAQPQHF. CDR3 coding DNA: TGTGCCAGCAGTGAAGCGCCGACGGGGATCGCTCAGCCCCAGCATTTT.

This clonotype was detected a few times. The J gene is TRBJ1-2, the V gene TRBV6-2 or TRBV6-3; perhaps TRBD1 as D (5 bases). V shed 4 bases and J shed 4 bases, with 22 bases lying between them. The CDR3 spans 17 residues. Germline CDR1 is MNHEY and CDR2 is SVGEGT. CDR3 nucleotide sequence: TGTGCCAGCAGTTTAGAGTCACGCGGGGCAGGAGGCTATGGCTACACCTTC. The encoded protein is CASSLESRGAGGYGYTF.

This clonotype came up a few times. The genes are TRBV19 and TRBJ1-5; 9 nucleotides agree with TRBD1. Germline V lookup: CDR1 LNHDA, CDR2 SQIVND (reference sequence). V shed 5 bases, J shed 4 bases, and the junction held 3 bases outside the gene matches. This CDR3 has 14 residues. The CDR3 DNA reads TGTGCCAGTAGTTGGGGACAGGGAAATCAGCCCCAGCATTTT. This sequence encodes CASSWGQGNQPQHF.

This clonotype has just a few counts. CDR3 nucleotide sequence: TGCAGTGCTGTCCGAAATCAGCCCCAGCATTTT. This encodes CSAVRNQPQHF. The chain has TRBV20-1 and TRBJ1-5; D remains unclear. The CDR3 totals 11 residues. Trimming took off 5 bases at V and 4 bases at J, with 6 bases between the two ends. CDR1 is DFQATT and CDR2 is SNEGSKA in the germline V gene (reference sequence).

The rearrangement joins TRBV20-1 to TRBJ2-7, with 13 bases that match TRBD2. After removal of 3 bases from V and 6 bases from J, the junction contained 11 bases not matched to a gene. CDR3 length: 16 amino acids. Germline loops: CDR1 DFQATT, CDR2 SNEGSKA (reference sequence). The CDR3 sequence is CSARKTGLAGVGEQYF. The CDR3 region has the DNA TGCAGTGCTAGGAAGACCGGACTAGCGGGAGTAGGCGAGCAGTACTTC.

This clonotype was detected a few times. The chain joins TRBV28 to TRBJ2-3, with 12 nucleotides matching TRBD2. The trim removed 5 bases at V and 0 bases at J, leaving 12 bases unmatched. In germline, CDR1 is MDHEN, CDR2 SYDVKM. This CDR3 is built from 19 residues. CDR3 sequence: CASSRLGTSGLFSTDTQYF. CDR3 in DNA: TGTGCCAGCAGTCGACTCGGGACTAGCGGGCTCTTCAGCACAGATACGCAGTATTTT.

The genes are TRBV28 and TRBJ2-1; D might be TRBD1 or TRBD2, each matching 5 bases. The CDR3 loop spans 16 amino acids. CDR1 and CDR2 (germline): MDHEN, SYDVKM. Deletions cut 2 bases from V and 5 bases from J, with 16 bases between. For the CDR3, the DNA is TGTGCCAGCAGTTTACAGGGTGGGGCAGCGGACAATGAGCAGTTCTTC. Translated, it gives CASSLQGGAADNEQFF.

The chain has TRBV28 and TRBJ1-5; possibly TRBD1 for D (5 bases). CDR3 length: 15 residues. The germline V gene encodes CDR1 MDHEN and CDR2 SYDVKM. The V gene lost 5 bases and the J gene lost 6 bases, with 17 bases spanning the gap. For the CDR3, the DNA is TGTGCCAGCAGTACCACTGCCAGGGTGGGTCAGCCCCAGCATTTT. This encodes CASSTTARVGQPQHF.